The entry that follows covers one TCR beta chain sequence. The antigen this receptor binds is unknown. No much larger clone is present one base from it, and per-base qualities are unavailable. This record comes from a study of control samples from healthy donors and cancer patients (dated by TCRdb to the early 2020s). Library preparation was by the immunoSEQ multiplex PCR assay. TCRdb stores this immuneACCESS table with in-frame sequences only. Part of the clones is absent; in the studies checked, under half of the shortfall reflects unresolved V genes, and no reason is known for the rest. For this sample the table gives some 96,000 clones, of which more than 80% were detected only once. Clones ranked in the top ten supply about 8.8% of the sample. Deletion took 1 base off V and 0 bases off J, with a span of 12 bases between the germline ends. The germline V gene sets CDR1 to KGHSH and CDR2 to LQKENI. The CDR3 numbers 17 residues from cysteine through phenylalanine. The sequence is cut down to CDR3 DNA, 51 bases in frame from base 1.

This clonotype originated in a man younger than 30 in good health. The sequencing input was blood. The rearranged segments are TRBV18 and TRBJ2-2; the D gene cannot be named for sure. The CDR3 region: CASSPQSPDANTGELFF. The nucleotide sequence is TGTGCCAGCTCACCACAGTCCCCAGACGCGAACACCGGGGAGCTGTTTTTT.